The 10 T cell receptor beta chains reported below all come from one sample, sequenced in a study of blood T cells in healthy people across ages. Sample-barcoded 5' priming and a J-beta primer mix drove a second PCR of roughly 7 to 11 cycles. MiXCR, run by TCRdb on the 5' RACE reads, gives a single entry per CDR3 protein. This table has more than 500,000 distinct CDR3 sequences, roughly a quarter appearing once. The material sequenced was blood. These TCRs come from a woman in her 70s in good health.

This clonotype was seen more than once but under ten times. The rearrangement links TRBV10-3 to TRBJ2-1, with D maybe TRBD1 (5 bases). Trimming stripped 3 bases from V and 4 bases from J, with 10 bases between. The CDR3 contains 14 residues. From germline, CDR1 is ENHRY and CDR2 SYGVKD. The CDR3 region is CAISEGGAYNEQFF. DNA for the CDR3: TGTGCCATCAGTGAAGGTGGGGCATACAATGAGCAGTTCTTC.

Only a few counts were recorded for this clonotype. The chain couples TRBV4-3 to TRBJ2-1; 11 nucleotides match TRBD2. CDR1 LGHNA and CDR2 YSLEER come from the germline V gene. The V gene end was trimmed by 0 bases and the J gene end by 10 bases; junction bases not matched to a gene: 20. The CDR3 has 20 amino acids. This CDR3 is CASSQEGGPSGRRSQKEQFF. CDR3 DNA: TGCGCCAGCAGCCAAGAGGGGGGACCTAGCGGGAGGCGTTCCCAAAAGGAGCAGTTCTTC.

This clonotype was seen a handful of times. The V and J genes are TRBV18 and TRBJ1-2; possibly TRBD1 for D (6 bases). Per the germline V gene, CDR1 is KGHSH and CDR2 is LQKENI. Trimming stripped 2 bases from V and 6 bases from J, with 19 bases between. This CDR3 is built from 16 residues. The CDR3 is CASSPDLGAILDGYTF. The DNA of the CDR3 is TGTGCCAGCTCACCAGATTTGGGGGCGATCCTGGATGGCTACACCTTC.

V usage is TRBV7-2 and J usage is TRBJ2-3; D call uncertain. Trimming removed 3 bases at V and 0 bases at J, with 10 bases between. Per the germline V gene, CDR1 is SGHTA and CDR2 is FQGNSA. There are 15 residues in the CDR3. CDR3 nucleotides: TGTGCCAGCAGCTTCGGACCGACTAGCACAGATACGCAGTATTTT. It codes for CASSFGPTSTDTQYF.

The chain employs TRBV10-3 and TRBJ2-1; tentatively, D is TRBD2 (6 bases). The V gene's germline CDR1 is ENHRY and CDR2 SYGVKD. This CDR3 contains 12 residues. V gave up 10 bases and J gave up 6 bases, with 13 bases separating them. CDR3 residues: CATSLGGNEQFF. The CDR3 DNA reads TGTGCCACATCTTTGGGGGGCAATGAGCAGTTCTTC.

This chain connects TRBV5-1 to TRBJ1-2, with 9 bases that match TRBD1. The CDR3 sequence is 14 residues long. CDR1 is SGHRS, CDR2 YFSETQ, per germline. V dropped 5 bases and J dropped 5; count of bases not matched to a gene: 7. This chain's CDR3 is CASRNSGTGYGYTF. Here the CDR3 DNA reads TGCGCCAGCAGAAATTCCGGGACAGGGTATGGCTACACCTTC.

The J gene is TRBJ1-2, the V gene TRBV6-1; the D is unclear. Trimming removed 8 bases at V and 7 bases at J, with 17 bases between. The CDR3 is 13 residues long. Per the germline V gene, CDR1 is MNHNS and CDR2 is SASEGT. CDR3 in amino acids: CASLPSSAGGYTF. The DNA for the CDR3 is TGTGCCAGCCTACCATCCTCCGCGGGTGGCTACACCTTC.

In the case of this clonotype: A read error may produce the germline difference seen at one junction end. The genes are TRBV18 and TRBJ1-3; unclear D gene. This CDR3 is 16 amino acids long. CDR1 is KGHSH and CDR2 is LQKENI in the germline V gene. The CDR3 region has the DNA TGTGCCAGCTCACCACTTGGACCAGCTCGTGGAGACACCATATATTTT. Translating gives CASSPLGPARGDTIYF.

V usage is TRBV5-1 and J usage is TRBJ2-3; 10 bases map to TRBD2. The CDR3 loop spans 14 amino acids. Germline V gene data show CDR1 as SGHRS and CDR2 as YFSETQ. V lost 6 bases and J lost 6; bases outside the gene matches: 7. DNA of the CDR3: TGCGCCAGCAAGGCTCTAGCGGGGGATGATACGCAGTATTTT. Translating gives CASKALAGDDTQYF.

The chain employs TRBV7-2 and TRBJ1-4, with D possibly TRBD1 on 6 matching bases. This CDR3 contains 15 residues. In germline, CDR1 is SGHTA, CDR2 FQGNSA. V lost 4 bases, J lost 5 bases, and 14 bases lay in between. As DNA, the CDR3 is TGTGCCAGCAGCTCCCAGGGGAGGGGGAATGAAAAACTGTTTTTT. This codes for CASSSQGRGNEKLFF. Together with reference TRBV7-2 and TRBJ1-4, the CDR3 gives the full variable domain: GAGVSQSPSNKVTEKGKDVELRCDPISGHTALYWYRQSLGQGLEFLIYFQGNSAPDKSGLPSDRFSAERTGGSVSTLTIQRTQQEDSAVYLCASSSQGRGNEKLFFGSGTQLSVL.